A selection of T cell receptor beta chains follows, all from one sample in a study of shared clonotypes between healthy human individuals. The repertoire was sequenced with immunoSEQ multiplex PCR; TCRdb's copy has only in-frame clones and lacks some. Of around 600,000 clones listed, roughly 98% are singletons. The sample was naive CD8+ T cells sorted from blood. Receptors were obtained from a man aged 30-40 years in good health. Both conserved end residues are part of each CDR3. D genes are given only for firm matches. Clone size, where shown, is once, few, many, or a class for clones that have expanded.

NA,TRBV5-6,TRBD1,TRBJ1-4,TGTGCCAGCAGCTTCAGGGGGCGGGAAGAAAAACTGTTTTTT,CASSFRGREEKLFF
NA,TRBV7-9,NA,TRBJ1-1,TGTGCCAGCAGCTTATTGCTGACTATGGACACTGAAGCTTTCTTT,CASSLLLTMDTEAFF
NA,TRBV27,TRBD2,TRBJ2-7,TGTGCCAGCAGTCCCGCCCCGCTAGCGGGAACCTACGAGCAGTACTTC,CASSPAPLAGTYEQYF
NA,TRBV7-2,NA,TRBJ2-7,TGTGCCAGCAGCCCTAGCCTAGATCTTAGTTCCTACGAGCAGTACTTC,CASSPSLDLSSYEQYF
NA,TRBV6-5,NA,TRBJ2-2,TGTGCCAGCAGTTATGTTTCCGGGGAGCTGTTTTTT,CASSYVSGELFF
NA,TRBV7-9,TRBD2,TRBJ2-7,TGTGCCAGCAGCTTAAACGGACTAGCGGGAGTCGAGCAGTACTTC,CASSLNGLAGVEQYF
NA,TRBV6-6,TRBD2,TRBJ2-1,TGTGCCAGCAGTTACAGGCTAGCGGGGGACAATGAGCAGTTCTTC,CASSYRLAGDNEQFF
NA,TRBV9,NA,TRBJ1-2,TGTGCCAGCAGCTTCCGGGCCAACGATGGCTACACCTTC,CASSFRANDGYTF
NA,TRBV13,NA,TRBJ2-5,TGTGCCAGCAGCTCCCGGTGGGTGTCAGAGACCCAGTACTTC,CASSSRWVSETQYF
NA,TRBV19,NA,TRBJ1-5,TGTGCCAGTCGGGGAGGGAGAAATAGCAATCAGCCCCAGCATTTT,CASRGGRNSNQPQHF
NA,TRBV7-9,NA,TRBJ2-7,TGTGCCAGCAGCCCCCAGCCCCCGGACCGCCGGGGGACCTACGAGCAGTACTTC,CASSPQPPDRRGTYEQYF
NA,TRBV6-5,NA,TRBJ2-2,TGTGCCAGCAGCCCTCGTCAGGACGGGGAGCTGTTTTTT,CASSPRQDGELFF
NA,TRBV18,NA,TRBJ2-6,TGTGCCAGCTCACCAAAGGGTTCTGGGGCCAACGTCCTGACTTTC,CASSPKGSGANVLTF
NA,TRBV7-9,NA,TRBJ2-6,TGTGCCAGCAGTCGGGCTTCTGGGGCCAACGTCCTGACTTTC,CASSRASGANVLTF
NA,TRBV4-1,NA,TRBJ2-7,TGCGCCAGCAGCCAAGTTGTACTAGCCTACGAGCAGTACTTC,CASSQVVLAYEQYF
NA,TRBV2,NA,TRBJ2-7,TGTGCCAGCAGTGAAGCGCTTCTTTACGAGCAGTACTTC,CASSEALLYEQYF
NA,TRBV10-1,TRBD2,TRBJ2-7,TGCGCCAGCAGTAAAAGCGGGAGCTCCTACGAGCAGTACTTC,CASSKSGSSYEQYF
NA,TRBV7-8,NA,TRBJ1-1,TGTGCCAGCAGCCCGGGACTGGGGAACACTGAAGCTTTCTTT,CASSPGLGNTEAFF
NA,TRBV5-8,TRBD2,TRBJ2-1,TGTGCCAGCAGCTTGGCCCTAGCGGATACCACAATTTACAATGAGCAGTTCTTC,CASSLALADTTIYNEQFF
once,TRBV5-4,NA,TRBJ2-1,TGTGCCAGCAGCCTAACAGACACAGCTAACAATGAGCAGTTCTTC,CASSLTDTANNEQFF
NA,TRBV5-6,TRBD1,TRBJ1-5,TGTGCCAGCAGCACCGCAGGGGGCGGAAATCAGCCCCAGCATTTT,CASSTAGGGNQPQHF
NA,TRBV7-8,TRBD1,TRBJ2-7,TGTGCCAGCAGCTTAGAGGACAGGGTTTACGAGCAGTACTTC,CASSLEDRVYEQYF
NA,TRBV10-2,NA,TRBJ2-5,TGCGCCAGCCTGATAATGGAGACCCAGTACTTC,CASLIMETQYF
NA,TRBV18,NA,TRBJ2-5,TGTGCCAGCTCACCAGAAGGACCTCAAGAGACCCAGTACTTC,CASSPEGPQETQYF
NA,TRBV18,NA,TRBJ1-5,TGTGCCAGCTCACCTTCCCAGAATCCAAATCAGCCCCAGCATTTT,CASSPSQNPNQPQHF
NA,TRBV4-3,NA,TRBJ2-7,TGCGCCAGCAGCCCTTCTCTTCCCCTCGGAGGTTACGAGCAGTACTTC,CASSPSLPLGGYEQYF
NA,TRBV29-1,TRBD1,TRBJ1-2,TGCAGCGTTGAGGACAGGGAAGGCTACACCTTC,CSVEDREGYTF
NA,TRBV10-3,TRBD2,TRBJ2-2,TGTGCCATCACCGGACTAGCGGGAGCCACCGGGGAGCTGTTTTTT,CAITGLAGATGELFF
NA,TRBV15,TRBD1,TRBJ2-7,TGTGCCACCAGCAGAGCTGACAGGGCCTACGAGCAGTACTTC,CATSRADRAYEQYF
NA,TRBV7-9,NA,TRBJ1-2,TGTGCCAGCAGCTTAGCCGGGGGAAGCCCTAACTATGGCTACACCTTC,CASSLAGGSPNYGYTF
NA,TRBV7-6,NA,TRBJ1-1,TGTGCCAGCAGCTTAGCGTCAGGGAGCACTGAAGCTTTCTTT,CASSLASGSTEAFF
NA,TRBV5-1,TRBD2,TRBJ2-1,TGCGCCAGCAGCCTGGCGGGGGACTTCTACAATGAGCAGTTCTTC,CASSLAGDFYNEQFF
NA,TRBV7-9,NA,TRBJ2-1,TGTGCCAGCAGCCCAAGTCGGGGCACCCTATACAATGAGCAGTTCTTC,CASSPSRGTLYNEQFF
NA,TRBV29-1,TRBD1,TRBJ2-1,TGCAGCGTTGAAGGGACAGGACATTACAATGAGCAGTTCTTC,CSVEGTGHYNEQFF
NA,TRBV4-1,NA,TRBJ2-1,TGCGCCAGCAGCGGCCGACAGTACAATGAGCAGTTCTTC,CASSGRQYNEQFF
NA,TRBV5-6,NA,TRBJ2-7,TGTGCCAGCAGCCCGCTCGGCGGCAGGGAAAAGGACTCGGAGCAGTACTTC,CASSPLGGREKDSEQYF
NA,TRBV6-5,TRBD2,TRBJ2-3,TGTGCCAGCACCAAAGGGACTAGCAGAACAGATACGCAGTATTTT,CASTKGTSRTDTQYF
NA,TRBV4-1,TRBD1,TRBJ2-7,TGCGCCAGCAGCCAAGCCTCGTCAGGGGGCAGGTACGAGCAGTACTTC,CASSQASSGGRYEQYF
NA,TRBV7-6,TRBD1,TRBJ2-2,TGTGCCAGCAGCTTCACAGGGGACCCGAACGGGGAGCTGTTTTTT,CASSFTGDPNGELFF
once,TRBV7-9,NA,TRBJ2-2,TGTGCCAGCAGCTGGAATCGACAGGGACTGAACACCGGGGAGCTGTTTTTT,CASSWNRQGLNTGELFF
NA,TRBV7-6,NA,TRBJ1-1,TGTGCCAGCAGCACCGAGGGGTCAGGGGTGGTTGAAGCTTTCTTT,CASSTEGSGVVEAFF
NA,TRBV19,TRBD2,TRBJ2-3,TGTGCCAGTAGTATAGGTGGGACTATCGTATGGGATACGCAGTATTTT,CASSIGGTIVWDTQYF
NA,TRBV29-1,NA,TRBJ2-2,TGCAGCGTTGAGGACAGCAACCACCTCACCGGGGAGCTGTTTTTT,CSVEDSNHLTGELFF
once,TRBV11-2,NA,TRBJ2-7,TGTGCCAGCAGCTTAGCTGAGGGCTACGAGCAGTACTTC,CASSLAEGYEQYF
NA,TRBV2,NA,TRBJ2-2,TGTGCCAGCAACTTAGCGGTGAACACCGGGGAGCTGTTTTTT,CASNLAVNTGELFF
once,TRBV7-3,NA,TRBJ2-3,TGTGCCAGCAGCCCTTGGGAGGACCCAGATACGCAGTATTTT,CASSPWEDPDTQYF
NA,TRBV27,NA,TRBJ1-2,TGTGCCAGCAGTTCTAGCTTGGGGAGTGGGGGCGGCTACACCTTC,CASSSSLGSGGGYTF
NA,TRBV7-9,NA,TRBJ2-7,TGTGCCAGCAGCTTAGGTGTGGTAACCACGGGCGAGCAGTACTTC,CASSLGVVTTGEQYF
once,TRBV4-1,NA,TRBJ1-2,TGCGCCAGCAGCCCAAATACCGGGCTCCTATATGGCTACACCTTC,CASSPNTGLLYGYTF
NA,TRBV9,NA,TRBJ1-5,TGTGCCAGCAGCGGAGGTTCGATGGGTCAGCCCCAGCATTTT,CASSGGSMGQPQHF
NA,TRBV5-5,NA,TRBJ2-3,TGTGCCAGCAGCATGGGGGTGGTCCTGTGGTCAGATACGCAGTATTTT,CASSMGVVLWSDTQYF
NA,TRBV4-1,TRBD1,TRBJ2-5,TGCGCCAGCAGCGACGAACAGGGGGCCCAAGAGACCCAGTACTTC,CASSDEQGAQETQYF
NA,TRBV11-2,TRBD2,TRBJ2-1,TGTGCCAGCAGCTTAGATCACGAACTAGCGACTTACAATGAGCAGTTCTTC,CASSLDHELATYNEQFF
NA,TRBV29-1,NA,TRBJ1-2,TGCAGCGTTGGGTCCCCCGAAGTACCGTATGGCTACACCTTC,CSVGSPEVPYGYTF
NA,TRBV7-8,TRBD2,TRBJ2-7,TGTGCCAGCAGCCCCGAGGGGGATAGCGGGAGGGCCTTTTCCTCCTACGAGCAGTACTTC,CASSPEGDSGRAFSSYEQYF
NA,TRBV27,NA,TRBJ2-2,TGTGCCAGCAGTCTCACGAACACCGGGGAGCTGTTTTTT,CASSLTNTGELFF
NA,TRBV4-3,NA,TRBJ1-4,TGCGCCAGCAGCCAGACAGGCACAACTAATGAAAAACTGTTTTTT,CASSQTGTTNEKLFF
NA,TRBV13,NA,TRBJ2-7,TGTGCCAGCAGCTCCCAGGGGGGCGGCCCTGAGTTC,CASSSQGGGPEF
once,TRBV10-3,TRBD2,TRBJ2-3,TGTGCCATCAGCCTTGGGACTAGCGGGAGCAGAGATACGCAGTATTTT,CAISLGTSGSRDTQYF